The present T cell receptor beta chain was sequenced within a study of T-cell memory formation after mild COVID-19. TCRdb re-derived calls from the 5' RACE reads in MiXCR, one entry per CDR3 protein. Here the sample spans about 150,000 distinct CDR3 sequences, more than 12% being singletons. CDR3 length: 16 amino acids. The germline gives CDR1 MGHRA, CDR2 YSYEKL. The ends were cut back, 3 bases at V and 4 bases at J, with 19 bases in the middle. The table lists this clonotype with a few counts. Its antigen is unidentified. Study-wide points: Memory from before infection featured some responding clones, which suggests cross-reactive memory joined. Contracting CD4+ clones sat mainly in CM and EM; CD8+ in EMRA.

The clonotype comes from an adult woman who had mild COVID-19 (a few samples of this study predate the infection). Cell type and time point are not known. Sequencing used PBMCs or a T cell subset sorted from them (not recorded which). The genes are TRBV4-1 and TRBJ2-7; D is perhaps TRBD1 (5 bases). CDR3 in DNA: TGCGCCAGCAGCCAGCTCTCGGAGTTAGGGGAATACGAGCAGTACTTC. Protein product: CASSQLSELGEYEQYF.